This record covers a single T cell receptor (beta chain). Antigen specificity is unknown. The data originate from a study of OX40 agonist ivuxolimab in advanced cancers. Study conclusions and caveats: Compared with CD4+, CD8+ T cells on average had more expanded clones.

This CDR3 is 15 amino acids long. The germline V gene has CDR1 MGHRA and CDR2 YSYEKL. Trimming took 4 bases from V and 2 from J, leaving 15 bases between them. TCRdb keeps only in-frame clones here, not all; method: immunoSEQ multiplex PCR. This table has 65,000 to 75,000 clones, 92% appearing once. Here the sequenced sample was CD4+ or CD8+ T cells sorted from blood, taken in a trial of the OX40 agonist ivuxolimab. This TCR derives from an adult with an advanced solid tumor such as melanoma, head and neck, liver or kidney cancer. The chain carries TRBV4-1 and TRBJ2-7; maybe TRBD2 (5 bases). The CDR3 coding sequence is TGCGCCAGCAGCCCCCCTGAGGGCCAGGCCTACGAGCAGTACTTC. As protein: CASSPPEGQAYEQYF.